This T cell receptor beta chain emerged from a study of Graves' ophthalmopathy and Graves' hyperthyroidism. Looking at the study overall: Ophthalmopathy absent within 18 months of follow-up marked hyperthyroidism as stable.

Regarding the study as a whole: With approximately 88% sensitivity and approximately 79% specificity, a 13-signature model separated ophthalmopathy from stable hyperthyroidism.

Orbital computed tomography, thyroid ultrasound, TRAb, serum thyroxine and clinical symptoms formed the basis of diagnosis. A note on this clonotype: What it binds is not known.

RNA transcripts yielded amplified TCR beta CDR3 regions. The first round was an RT-PCR with HTBI primers, and the second round was a multiplex PCR. TCRdb independently ran MiXCR on the multiplex PCR reads; one entry per CDR3 protein. In the table there are over a million distinct CDR3 sequences, roughly 35% of which are singletons. Sequences were obtained from peripheral blood or thyroid tissue (not recorded which). This clonotype was obtained from an adult man with Graves' hyperthyroidism.

CDR3 sequence: CASSQSGAGTEAFF. The CDR3 DNA follows: TGTGCCAGCAGCCAGTCAGGGGCGGGGACTGAAGCTTTCTTT. V gene TRBV3-2 combines with J gene TRBJ1-1; TRBD1, as called in the table, went unchecked against the DNA. TRBV3-2 is assigned pseudogene status. There are 14 residues in the CDR3.